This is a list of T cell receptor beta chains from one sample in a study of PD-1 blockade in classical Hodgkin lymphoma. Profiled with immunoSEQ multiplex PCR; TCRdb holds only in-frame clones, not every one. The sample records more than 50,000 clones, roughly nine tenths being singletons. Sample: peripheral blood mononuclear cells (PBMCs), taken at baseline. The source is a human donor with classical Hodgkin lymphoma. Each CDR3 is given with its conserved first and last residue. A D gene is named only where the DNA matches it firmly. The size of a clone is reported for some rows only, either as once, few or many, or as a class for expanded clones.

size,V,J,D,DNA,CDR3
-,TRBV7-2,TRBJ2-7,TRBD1,TGTGCCAGCAGCTTTGGGACAGATACCCTTCCATACTTC,CASSFGTDTLPYF
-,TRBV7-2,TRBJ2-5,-,TGTGCCAGCAGCTTAGAGCCGGGGCGGAACCAAGAGACCCAGTACTTC,CASSLEPGRNQETQYF
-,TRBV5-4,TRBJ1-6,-,TGTGCCTCACAGGAAACCTATAATTCACCCCTCCACTTT,CASQETYNSPLHF
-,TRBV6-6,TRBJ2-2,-,TGTGCCAGCAGTTACCCTCCAGGGGGGGACACCGGGGAGCTGTTTTTT,CASSYPPGGDTGELFF
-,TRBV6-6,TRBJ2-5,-,TGTGCCAGCAGCACGGTGGTCCCTCAAGAGACCCAGTACTTC,CASSTVVPQETQYF
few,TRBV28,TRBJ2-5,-,TGTGCCAGCAGTTTAGAGTCAGGGGGAGGTGAGGAGACCCAGTACTTC,CASSLESGGGEETQYF
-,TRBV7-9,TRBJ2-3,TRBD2,TGTGCCAGCAGCCCCCCTCACGGGGGGAGCACAGATACGCAGTATTTT,CASSPPHGGSTDTQYF
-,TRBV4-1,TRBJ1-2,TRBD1,TGCGCCAGCAGCCACCCCGGGACAGGGGGAGACTATGGCTACACCTTC,CASSHPGTGGDYGYTF
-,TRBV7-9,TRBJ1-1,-,TGTGCCAGCAGCTTAGGCCAGGGGATGGTTACTGAAGCTTTCTTT,CASSLGQGMVTEAFF
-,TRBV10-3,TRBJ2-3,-,TGTGCCATCAGTGAGTCAACAGTAAAACGCACAGATACGCAGTATTTT,CAISESTVKRTDTQYF